This T cell receptor beta chain is from a study of cytomegalovirus exposure and HLA in healthy donors. General observations from the study: A few CMV-associated chains proved CMV antigen-specific in vitro. In the approximately 130 validation repertoires, about 94% of cluster scores exceeded 0, per a later analysis.

Using immunoSEQ multiplex PCR, the repertoire was profiled, and TCRdb retains in-frame clones only, with some absent. The table lists about 73,000 clones, roughly 90% of them singletons. The CDR3 runs 15 residues. Germline V gene sequence: CDR1 MNHNS, CDR2 SASEGT. Trimming took off 1 base at V and 1 base at J, with 10 bases between the two ends. This clone showed up just once. The antigen remains undetermined. The clonotype comes from a woman aged 18-29 years in good health and CMV-seropositive. The rearrangement joins TRBV6-1 to TRBJ2-5, with D maybe TRBD2 (5 bases). Material: PBMCs. The CDR3 loop is CASSEGAGSQETQYF. CDR3 DNA: TGTGCCAGCAGTGAAGGGGCGGGCTCCCAAGAGACCCAGTACTTC.